The 26 T cell receptor beta chains presented below share a single source sample, sequenced in a study of cytomegalovirus exposure and HLA in healthy donors. Assay used: immunoSEQ multiplex PCR; TCRdb lists only in-frame clones, some missing. The sample lists almost 200,000 clones, 81% occurring once. Sequences were obtained from PBMCs. The receptor source for this set is a woman in her 30s in good health and CMV-seronegative.

This chain links TRBV6-6 with TRBJ2-1, with 8 bases lining up with TRBD2. Germline V CDR1 and CDR2: MNHNY, SVGAGI (reference sequence). J lost 5 bases, V lost 3 bases, and 6 bases had no gene match. CDR3 size: 15 residues. The DNA of the CDR3 is TGTGCCAGCAGTTATACGGGACTAGTAAACAATGAGCAGTTCTTC. Its translation: CASSYTGLVNNEQFF.

V is TRBV30 and J is TRBJ1-3; weak D call: TRBD1 (6 bases). This CDR3 contains 14 residues. Germline V gives CDR1 GTSNPN, CDR2 SVGIG (reference sequence). The V gene lost 1 base and the J gene lost 4 bases, with 11 bases spanning the gap. The CDR3 reads CAWSGRGVGNTIYF. In DNA form, the CDR3 reads TGTGCCTGGAGTGGCAGGGGAGTAGGAAACACCATATATTTT.

This chain connects TRBV4-1 to TRBJ1-2; no firm D call. Germline V gene lookup returns CDR1 MGHRA and CDR2 YSYEKL. This CDR3 region has 12 residues. Trimming pared 1 base from V and 6 bases from J, leaving 6 bases between. The CDR3 DNA follows: TGCGCCAGCAGCCAAGTAGTCGATGGCTACACCTTC. Translation: CASSQVVDGYTF.

The chain combines TRBV4-1 with TRBJ2-3; a possible D gene is TRBD1 (6 bases). The CDR3 length is 17 residues. Germline-derived CDR1 and CDR2 are MGHRA and YSYEKL. The V end lost 1 base, the J end lost 6 bases, and 20 bases lay between the germline ends. The CDR3: CASSQGQADRSYDTQYF. CDR3 in DNA: TGCGCCAGCAGCCAAGGGCAAGCGGACAGATCCTACGATACGCAGTATTTT.

The chain joins TRBV25-1 to TRBJ1-4, with 7 bases fitting TRBD1. J was trimmed by 5 bases and V by 5 bases; bases with no gene match: 8. CDR3 length: 15 amino acids. The germline gives CDR1 MGHDK, CDR2 SYGVNS. In nucleotides, the CDR3 is TGTGCCAGCAGTAACCCGGGACAGTCCAATGAAAAACTGTTTTTT. Protein product: CASSNPGQSNEKLFF.

This rearrangement joins TRBV4-1 to TRBJ2-7; 7 bases map to TRBD1. J lost 6 bases, V lost 4 bases, and 12 bases had no gene match. The CDR3 contains 15 residues. In germline, CDR1 is MGHRA, CDR2 YSYEKL. The DNA of the CDR3 is TGCGCCAGCAGCCCCGGGGAGAGGGGGCAGGCCGAGCAGTACTTC. As protein: CASSPGERGQAEQYF.

The V call is TRBV5-1, the J call TRBJ1-1; TRBD1 matches 8 bases. In germline, CDR1 is SGHRS, CDR2 YFSETQ. The length of the CDR3 is 15 residues. Germline trimming cut 3 bases from V and 2 bases from J; bases unmatched to any gene: 6. CDR3 nucleotides: TGCGCCAGCAGCTCCAGGACAGGGACTAACACTGAAGCTTTCTTT. Its translation: CASSSRTGTNTEAFF.

The rearrangement links TRBV7-9 to TRBJ2-7; 9 bases align to TRBD2. This CDR3 has 16 amino acids. Germline assignment: CDR1 SEHNR and CDR2 FQNEAQ (reference sequence). Trimming removed 7 bases from V and 7 bases from J; junction bases left unmatched: 17. CDR3: CASTQDRAGGTYEQYF. CDR3 coding DNA: TGTGCCAGCACCCAAGACAGAGCGGGAGGAACGTATGAGCAGTACTTC.

The chain employs TRBV2 and TRBJ1-4; 9 nucleotides agree with TRBD1. V shed 6 bases and J 8 bases; nucleotides not matched to a gene: 7. The CDR3 totals 14 residues. Per the germline V gene, CDR1 is SNHLY and CDR2 is FYNNEI. The CDR3 loop reads CASRAGQGNEKLFF. The CDR3 DNA reads TGTGCCAGCAGGGCGGGACAGGGTAACGAAAAACTGTTTTTT.

The chain uses TRBV7-9 and TRBJ1-4; D remains unclear. This CDR3 has 10 residues. V dropped 5 bases and J dropped 7 bases, with 2 bases sitting between them. Germline CDR1 SEHNR, CDR2 FQNEAQ (reference sequence). The CDR3 loop is CASSREKLFF. The CDR3 nucleotides are TGTGCCAGCAGCCGTGAAAAACTGTTTTTT.

The J gene is TRBJ2-7, the V gene TRBV18; 7 positions match TRBD2. There are 15 residues in the CDR3. V lost 3 bases and J lost 4; bases outside the gene matches: 9. Per germline, CDR1 KGHSH and CDR2 LQKENI. The CDR3 coding sequence is TGTGCCAGCTCACCGGCGGGGGTCGTACCATACGAGCAGTACTTC. This translates into CASSPAGVVPYEQYF.

The chain has TRBV30 and TRBJ2-3; maybe TRBD1 (6 bases). Germline lookup yields CDR1 GTSNPN and CDR2 SVGIG (reference sequence). CDR3 length: 15 amino acids. Trimming removed 2 bases at V and 4 bases at J, with 16 bases between. CDR3 residues: CAWSLGGSGSDTQYF. The DNA for the CDR3 is TGTGCCTGGAGTTTAGGGGGATCGGGATCAGATACGCAGTATTTT.

The chain joins TRBV5-1 to TRBJ2-3; D gene unclear. Germline assignment: CDR1 SGHRS and CDR2 YFSETQ. CDR3 length equals 18 residues. V was clipped by 0 bases and J by 6 bases, with 23 bases between them. The CDR3 DNA is TGCGCCAGCAGCTTGGTAGTCCCAACCGCCGCCGCCGGGGATACGCAGTATTTT. Protein: CASSLVVPTAAAGDTQYF.

The chain couples TRBV4-2 to TRBJ2-7, with D maybe TRBD2 (6 bases). Looked up from germline, CDR1 is LGHNA and CDR2 is YNFKEQ. CDR3 size: 13 residues. The germline V and J ends were trimmed by 0 bases and 4 bases, with 7 bases remaining between them. CDR3 coding DNA: TGTGCCAGCAGCCAAGATGGGAGGTACGAGCAGTACTTC. Its protein is CASSQDGRYEQYF.

This clone was counted once. The chain has TRBV25-1 and TRBJ2-1; 7 bases map to TRBD1. Unmatched junction bases numbered 7, after V lost 3 bases and J lost 5 bases. Germline V CDR1 and CDR2: MGHDK, SYGVNS. The CDR3 is made up of 15 amino acids. The CDR3 spells CASSDHGTANNEQFF. The CDR3 DNA is TGTGCCAGCAGTGATCATGGGACAGCCAACAATGAGCAGTTCTTC.

The chain recombines TRBV27 with TRBJ2-1; no clear D. The CDR3 has 15 amino acids. V shed 6 bases and J shed 5 bases, with 17 bases lying between them. From germline, CDR1 is MNHEY and CDR2 SMNVEV (reference sequence). Here the CDR3 DNA reads TGTGCCAGCAGATTCGGGTCCTTCCTCCACAATGAGCAGTTCTTC. This encodes CASRFGSFLHNEQFF.

This chain uses TRBV7-8 with TRBJ2-7, with 9 bases matching TRBD1. The germline CDR1 and CDR2 sequences are SGHVS and FQNEAQ. J lost 1 base, V lost 4 bases, and 8 bases had no gene match. There are 16 residues in the CDR3. CDR3 sequence reads: CASSYLGGTGSYEQYF. The CDR3 DNA reads TGTGCCAGCAGCTACCTTGGGGGGACAGGGTCCTACGAGCAGTACTTC.

For the CDR3, the DNA is TGTGCCAGCAGGGATAACAGGGGGGAGTTTTTT. Translated, it gives CASRDNRGEFF. The chain uses TRBV28 and TRBJ1-4, with 8 bases lining up with TRBD1. This CDR3 has 11 amino acids. V lost 6 bases, J lost 16 bases, and 7 bases stayed unmatched. Germline lookup yields CDR1 MDHEN and CDR2 SYDVKM.

This chain connects TRBV5-6 to TRBJ2-5; 12 nucleotides match TRBD2. This CDR3 has 17 residues. Germline V gene lookup returns CDR1 SGHDT and CDR2 YYEEEE. V was pared by 1 base and J by 5 bases, with 9 bases of the junction left unmatched. The CDR3 coding sequence is TGTGCCAGCAGCTTGAAGGGGCTAGCGGGGGGGCCTGAGACCCAGTACTTC. Its protein product is CASSLKGLAGGPETQYF. Complete variable domain (other parts from reference TRBV5-6 and TRBJ2-5): DAGVTQSPTHLIKTRGQQVTLRCSPKSGHDTVSWYQQALGQGPQFIFQYYEEEERQRGNFPDRFSGHQFPNYSSELNVNALLLGDSALYLCASSLKGLAGGPETQYFGPGTRLLVL.

The rearrangement joins TRBV18 to TRBJ1-5, with D maybe TRBD1 (6 bases). This CDR3 has 14 residues. CDR1 is KGHSH and CDR2 is LQKENI in the germline V gene. V was clipped by 1 base and J by 2 bases, with 6 bases between them. The CDR3 loop reads CASSPQGGNQPQHF. As DNA, the CDR3 is TGTGCCAGCTCACCACAGGGGGGCAATCAGCCCCAGCATTTT.

This clone was counted once. The chain employs TRBV19 and TRBJ1-5; D may be TRBD1 (6 bases). Trimming cost V 8 bases and J 6 bases, with 14 bases left between them. From germline, CDR1 is LNHDA and CDR2 SQIVND (reference sequence). The CDR3 sequence is 13 residues long. DNA of the CDR3: TGTGCCAGTCAACGGGGGGCGGGTCAGCCCCAGCATTTT. It translates to CASQRGAGQPQHF.

The chain joins TRBV7-9 to TRBJ2-3; D is perhaps TRBD2 (6 bases). The germline CDR1 and CDR2 sequences are SEHNR and FQNEAQ (reference sequence). The CDR3 covers 15 residues. Trimming took off 5 bases at V and 2 bases at J, with 14 bases between the two ends. CDR3 region: CASSLTAGTTDTQYF. The CDR3, as DNA: TGTGCCAGCAGCCTCACGGCGGGGACCACAGATACGCAGTATTTT. Variable domain in full (rest from reference TRBV7-9 and TRBJ2-3): DTGVSQNPRHKITKRGQNVTFRCDPISEHNRLYWYRQTLGQGPEFLTYFQNEAQLEKSRLLSDRFSAERPKGSFSTLEIQRTEQGDSAMYLCASSLTAGTTDTQYFGPGTRLTVL.

The V call is TRBV6-5, the J call TRBJ1-1; a possible D gene is TRBD1 (6 bases). The germline CDR1 and CDR2 sequences are MNHEY and SVGAGI. The length of the CDR3 is 14 residues. Trimming shortened V by 0 bases and J by 1 base, and 6 bases separated the two germline ends. CDR3 bases: TGTGCCAGCAGTTACTCGGGGGCGAACACTGAAGCTTTCTTT. Amino acids: CASSYSGANTEAFF.

This sequence joins TRBV5-6 and TRBJ2-2; maybe TRBD1 (7 bases). V dropped 2 bases and J dropped 1 base, with 12 bases sitting between them. The CDR3 length is 16 residues. CDR1 is SGHDT and CDR2 is YYEEEE in the germline V gene. The CDR3 nucleotides are TGTGCCAGCAGCTTAGGCGGGACAGAGAACACCGGGGAGCTGTTTTTT. Encoded protein: CASSLGGTENTGELFF.

This sequence joins TRBV5-1 and TRBJ2-1; 9 bases are a match to TRBD2. This CDR3 is built from 16 residues. V trimming: 2 bases; J trimming: 2 bases; junction bases outside the gene matches: 5. Germline loops: CDR1 SGHRS, CDR2 YFSETQ. CDR3 coding DNA: TGCGCCAGCAGCTTCGCGCGGGGGGGCCCCTACAATGAGCAGTTCTTC. Its translation is CASSFARGGPYNEQFF.

The V call is TRBV20-1, the J call TRBJ2-5; 8 nucleotides match TRBD2. CDR1 DFQATT and CDR2 SNEGSKA come from the germline V gene (reference sequence). This CDR3 is 11 amino acids long. The CDR3: CSAGGQETQYF. DNA of the CDR3: TGCAGCGCGGGGGGTCAAGAGACCCAGTACTTC.